One and the same sample provided the 22 T cell receptor beta chains below, sequenced in a study of blood T cell repertoires in COVID-19. Some clones are missing from TCRdb's copy, which holds only in-frame ones; the method was immunoSEQ multiplex PCR. The repertoire has 45,000 to 55,000 clones, more than 70% of them found once; the top ten carry more than 2%. The sample consisted of peripheral blood. These receptors all come from a human donor in a cohort sampled during active COVID-19.

This clone was recorded once. The V and J genes are TRBV29-1 and TRBJ1-3; TRBD1 is a possible D gene (5 bases). In germline, CDR1 is SQVTM, CDR2 ANQGSEA. This CDR3 spans 12 amino acids. V lost 2 bases to trimming and J lost 6 bases, with 8 bases between them. CDR3 sequence (DNA): TGCAGCGTTGAACAGGGCTTAAACACCATATATTTT. Its translation: CSVEQGLNTIYF.

This clone was observed once. The rearrangement uses TRBV19 and TRBJ1-1; 7 bases are a match to TRBD1. The CDR3 loop spans 14 amino acids. Germline V gives CDR1 LNHDA, CDR2 SQIVND (reference sequence). V dropped 7 bases and J dropped 1; count of bases not matched to a gene: 6. DNA for the CDR3: TGTGCCAGTAATCCGACAGGGAGGAACACTGAAGCTTTCTTT. Its protein product is CASNPTGRNTEAFF.

This chain links TRBV7-9 with TRBJ2-2, with TRBD2 matching 13 bases. Germline loops: CDR1 SEHNR, CDR2 FQNEAQ (reference sequence). This CDR3 comprises 18 residues. V was pared by 0 bases and J by 5 bases, with 6 bases of the junction left unmatched. The CDR3 sequence is CASSLARLAGGGTGELFF. In DNA, the CDR3 is TGTGCCAGCAGCTTAGCGCGACTAGCGGGAGGAGGGACCGGGGAGCTGTTTTTT.

The chain combines TRBV7-3 with TRBJ2-1; D remains unclear. The CDR3 consists of 15 residues. CDR1 and CDR2 from the germline V gene are SGHTA and FQGTGA. V shed 2 bases and J shed 1 base, with 9 bases lying between them. The CDR3: CASSLEPGSYNEQFF. CDR3 DNA sequence: TGTGCCAGCAGCTTAGAGCCGGGTTCCTACAATGAGCAGTTCTTC. Full variable domain (missing parts from reference TRBV7-3 and TRBJ2-1): GAGVSQTPSNKVTEKGKYVELRCDPISGHTALYWYRQSLGQGPEFLIYFQGTGAADDSGLPNDRFFAVRPEGSVSTLKIQRTERGDSAVYLCASSLEPGSYNEQFFGPGTRLTVL.

The chain employs TRBV18 and TRBJ2-2; D is uncertain. The CDR3 runs 16 residues. CDR1 KGHSH and CDR2 LQKENI come from the germline V gene. V lost 5 bases, J lost 2 bases, and 15 bases lay in between. Written as DNA, the CDR3 is TGTGCCAGCTCATACTCTACTAACCTAAACACCGGGGAGCTGTTTTTT. The encoded protein is CASSYSTNLNTGELFF.

This chain uses TRBV5-1 with TRBJ2-5; 13 bases fit TRBD2. Per germline, CDR1 SGHRS and CDR2 YFSETQ. CDR3 length: 16 residues. Trimming at V came to 4 bases and at J to 5 bases, leaving 8 bases not matched to a gene. Here the CDR3 reads CASSRTSGSAGETQYF. The CDR3 DNA reads as TGCGCCAGCAGCCGGACTAGCGGGAGCGCAGGGGAGACCCAGTACTTC.

The chain recombines TRBV18 with TRBJ2-4; 13 positions agree with TRBD2. Germline-derived CDR1 and CDR2 are KGHSH and LQKENI. The CDR3 runs to 17 residues. With V trimmed by 1 base and J by 8 bases, 8 bases remained unmatched. The CDR3 loop is CASSPRRLAGGKDIQYF. The CDR3 DNA reads as TGTGCCAGCTCACCACGGCGACTAGCGGGGGGAAAGGACATTCAGTACTTC.

J is TRBJ2-7 and V is TRBV10-3; 12 bases line up with TRBD1. The CDR3 is 17 amino acids. Looked up from germline, CDR1 is ENHRY and CDR2 is SYGVKD. V lost 3 bases to trimming and J lost 4 bases; unmatched junction nucleotides: 10. CDR3 nucleotide sequence: TGTGCCATCAGTGATAGGTCGGGACAGGGGGCAATGTACGAGCAGTACTTC. It is translated as CAISDRSGQGAMYEQYF.

The genes are TRBV7-2 and TRBJ2-1; TRBD2 might be the D (6 bases). V was clipped by 1 base and J by 1 base, with 11 bases between them. The CDR3 is made up of 16 amino acids. Germline V lookup: CDR1 SGHTA, CDR2 FQGNSA. DNA for the CDR3: TGTGCCAGCAGCTTAGGACGGGACTCTTCCTACAATGAGCAGTTCTTC. Translated, it gives CASSLGRDSSYNEQFF.

This chain joins TRBV7-3 and TRBJ2-3, with TRBD1 matching over 9 bases. Trimming took 5 bases from V and 8 from J; bases not matched to a gene: 17. Germline V gene data show CDR1 as SGHTA and CDR2 as FQGTGA. The CDR3 spans 17 residues. The CDR3 loop is CASSQQPLGQGLGTQYF. CDR3 coding DNA: TGTGCCAGCAGCCAACAACCCCTAGGACAGGGGTTAGGTACGCAGTATTTT.

This clone was seen a single time. V usage is TRBV12-5 and J usage is TRBJ2-7; D is perhaps TRBD1 (7 bases). CDR3 length equals 23 residues. CDR1 is LGHNT, CDR2 FRNRAP, per germline. V was cut by 1 base and J by 2 bases, with 36 bases left in between. The CDR3 region has the DNA TGTGCTAGTGGTTTGGCACACCGCGACAGGGAGGATATAAGGCTCCCCTCAACCTACGAGCAGTACTTC. This encodes CASGLAHRDREDIRLPSTYEQYF.

V is TRBV6-1 and J is TRBJ2-3, with D perhaps TRBD1 (6 bases). Between the trimmed V and J ends, which lost 3 bases and 6 bases, there was a span of 13 bases. The CDR3 runs 14 residues. Looked up from germline, CDR1 is MNHNS and CDR2 is SASEGT. CDR3: CASSEQGQTDTQYF. The CDR3 DNA is TGTGCCAGCAGTGAGCAAGGACAGACGGATACGCAGTATTTT.

The chain has TRBV11-2 and TRBJ1-6, with 7 bases matching TRBD1. Per the germline V gene, CDR1 is SGHAT and CDR2 is FQNNGV. The CDR3 spans 14 residues. Trimming took 5 bases from V and 8 from J; bases not matched to a gene: 6. The CDR3 region has the DNA TGTGCCAGCAGCCGTGGGACAGTTGATTCACCCCTCCACTTT. This translates into CASSRGTVDSPLHF.

In its sample, this clone was seen a few times. V gene TRBV14 combines with J gene TRBJ1-3, with D perhaps TRBD1 (5 bases). In germline, CDR1 is SGHDN, CDR2 FVKESK. The CDR3 runs to 15 residues. V shed 5 bases and J shed 0 bases, with 11 bases lying between them. CDR3 in DNA: TGTGCCAGCAGCGCCGGGACTCGCTCTGGAAACACCATATATTTT. It is translated as CASSAGTRSGNTIYF.

The CDR3 DNA follows: TGTGCCAGCAGCCCGGGATACCCATCAAACTATGGCTACACCTTC. The encoded protein is CASSPGYPSNYGYTF. This rearrangement joins TRBV7-9 to TRBJ1-2, with D hard to call. The V end lost 5 bases, the J end lost 2 bases, and 15 bases lay between the germline ends. This CDR3 is built from 15 residues. The germline CDR1 and CDR2 sequences are SEHNR and FQNEAQ (reference sequence).

This sequence joins TRBV18 and TRBJ2-7, with TRBD1 identical over 7 bases. This CDR3 comprises 17 residues. J was trimmed by 4 bases and V by 3 bases; bases with no gene match: 15. CDR1 KGHSH and CDR2 LQKENI come from the germline V gene. For the CDR3, the DNA is TGTGCCAGCTCACCCCTCGACAGGGATATTATTACTTACGAGCAGTACTTC. This encodes CASSPLDRDIITYEQYF.

This chain joins TRBV7-6 and TRBJ2-7; 11 nucleotides line up with TRBD1. The ends lost 4 bases at V and 5 bases at J; junction bases unmatched: 4. This CDR3 spans 14 amino acids. The germline CDR1 and CDR2 sequences are SGHVS and FNYEAQ. The CDR3 region has the DNA TGTGCCAGCAGCTCGGGACAGGGGGTCAACGAGCAGTACTTC. It yields the protein CASSSGQGVNEQYF.

The rearrangement uses TRBV6-2 or TRBV6-3 and TRBJ2-1, with 11 bases that match TRBD2. This CDR3 is 16 amino acids long. In germline, CDR1 is MNHEY, CDR2 SVGEGT. Trimming cost V 0 bases and J 7 bases; bases outside gene matches: 5. The CDR3 bases are TGTGCCAGCAGTTACTCGCCTAGCGGGGGGTTAAATGAGCAGTTCTTC. As protein: CASSYSPSGGLNEQFF.

The chain combines TRBV4-1 with TRBJ2-2; D might be TRBD1 (6 bases). Germline-derived CDR1 and CDR2 are MGHRA and YSYEKL. The CDR3 is 16 amino acids. V lost 5 bases and J lost 0, with 13 bases in between. CDR3: CASSGAGTSNTGELFF. DNA for the CDR3: TGCGCCAGCAGCGGAGCCGGGACATCGAACACCGGGGAGCTGTTTTTT.

The chain combines TRBV19 with TRBJ1-2; no clear D gene. This CDR3 is 14 amino acids long. Germline CDR1 reads LNHDA; CDR2 reads SQIVND (reference sequence). The V end lost 1 base, the J end lost 2 bases, and 8 bases lay between the germline ends. In DNA, the CDR3 is TGTGCCAGTAGTATAGTCGGCAGGAACTATGGCTACACCTTC. Translated: CASSIVGRNYGYTF.

By its share, this clone is medium-sized (0.01 to 0.1%). The rearrangement uses TRBV6-4 and TRBJ2-1, with a weak D call TRBD2 (6 bases). The CDR3 is 13 residues long. CDR1 and CDR2 (germline): MRHNA, SNTAGT. The V and J ends lost 0 bases and 10 bases respectively, with 10 bases between them. In DNA, the CDR3 is TGTGCCAGCAGTGACTCGGCGGGGAGGGAGCAGTTCTTC. This sequence encodes CASSDSAGREQFF.

This clone turned up a few times. The chain links TRBV7-2 to TRBJ2-5; D ambiguous. The germline gives CDR1 SGHTA, CDR2 FQGNSA. The length of the CDR3 is 15 residues. V gave up 2 bases and J gave up 1 base, with 11 bases separating them. The CDR3 coding sequence is TGTGCCAGCAGCTTAATGACGAGAGGCCAAGAGACCCAGTACTTC. Translated, it gives CASSLMTRGQETQYF.